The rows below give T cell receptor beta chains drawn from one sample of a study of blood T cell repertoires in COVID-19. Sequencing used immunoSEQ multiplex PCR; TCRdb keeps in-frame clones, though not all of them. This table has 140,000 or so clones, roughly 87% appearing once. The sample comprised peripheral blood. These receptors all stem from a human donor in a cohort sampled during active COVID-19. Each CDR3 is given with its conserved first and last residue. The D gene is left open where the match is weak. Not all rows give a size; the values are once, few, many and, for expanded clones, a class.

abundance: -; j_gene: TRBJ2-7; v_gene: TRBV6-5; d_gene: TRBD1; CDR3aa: CASNPWTGARGEQYF; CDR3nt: TGTGCCAGCAACCCTTGGACAGGGGCTAGGGGGGAGCAGTACTTC
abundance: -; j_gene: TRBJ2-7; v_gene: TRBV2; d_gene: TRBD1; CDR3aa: CASSQGDRGWHEQYF; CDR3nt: TGTGCCAGCAGTCAGGGGGACAGGGGATGGCACGAGCAGTACTTC
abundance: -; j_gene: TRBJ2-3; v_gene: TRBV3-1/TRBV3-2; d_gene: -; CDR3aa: CASSPGGTDTQYF; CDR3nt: TGTGCCAGCAGCCCCGGGGGCACAGATACGCAGTATTTT
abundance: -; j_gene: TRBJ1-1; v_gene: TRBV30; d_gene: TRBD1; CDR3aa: CAWSVRDRGYTEAFF; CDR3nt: TGTGCCTGGAGTGTACGGGACAGGGGATACACTGAAGCTTTCTTT
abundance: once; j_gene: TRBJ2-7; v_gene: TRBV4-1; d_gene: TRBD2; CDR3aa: CASSQVRLAANSYEQYF; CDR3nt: TGCGCCAGCAGCCAAGTCCGACTAGCGGCGAACTCCTACGAGCAGTACTTC
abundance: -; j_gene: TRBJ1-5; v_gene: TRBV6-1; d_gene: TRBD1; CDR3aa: CASSELGQGGSNQPQHF; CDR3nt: TGTGCCAGCAGTGAACTGGGACAGGGAGGAAGCAATCAGCCCCAGCATTTT
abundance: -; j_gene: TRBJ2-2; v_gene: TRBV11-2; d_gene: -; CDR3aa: CASSLDGGLTGELFF; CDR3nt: TGTGCCAGCAGCTTAGATGGAGGGTTAACCGGGGAGCTGTTTTTT
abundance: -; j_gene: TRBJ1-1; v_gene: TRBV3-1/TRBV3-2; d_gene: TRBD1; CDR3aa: CASSLFTGVNTEAFF; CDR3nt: TGTGCCAGCAGCCTCTTTACAGGGGTAAACACTGAAGCTTTCTTT
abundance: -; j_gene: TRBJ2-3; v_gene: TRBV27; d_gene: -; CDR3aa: CASSLSAVTDTQYF; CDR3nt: TGTGCCAGCAGTTTATCAGCGGTAACAGATACGCAGTATTTT
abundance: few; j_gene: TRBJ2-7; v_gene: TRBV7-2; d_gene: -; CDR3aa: CASRSSYEQYF; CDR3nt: TGTGCCAGCCGCAGCTCCTACGAGCAGTACTTC
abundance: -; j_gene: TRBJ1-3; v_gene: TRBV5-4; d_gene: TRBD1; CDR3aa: CASSLPTGTGNTIYF; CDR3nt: TGTGCCAGCAGCTTGCCGACAGGGACTGGAAACACCATATATTTT
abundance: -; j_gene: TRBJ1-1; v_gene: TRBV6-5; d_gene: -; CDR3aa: CASKLREEVEAFF; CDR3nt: TGTGCCAGCAAGTTAAGGGAGGAGGTTGAAGCTTTCTTT
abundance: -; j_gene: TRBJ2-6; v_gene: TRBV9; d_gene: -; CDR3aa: CASSVEPQVASGANVLTF; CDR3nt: TGTGCCAGCAGCGTAGAGCCGCAGGTCGCCTCTGGGGCCAACGTCCTGACTTTC
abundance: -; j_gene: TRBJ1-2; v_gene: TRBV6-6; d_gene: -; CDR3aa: CASTRTGERGYTF; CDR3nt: TGTGCCAGCACCCGGACCGGGGAAAGAGGCTACACCTTC
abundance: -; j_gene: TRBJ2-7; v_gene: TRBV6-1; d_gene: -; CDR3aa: CASSDNSPYEQYF; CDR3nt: TGTGCCAGCAGTGACAACAGTCCCTACGAGCAGTACTTC
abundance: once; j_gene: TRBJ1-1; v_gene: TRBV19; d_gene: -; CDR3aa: CASSSHGEGGPEAFF; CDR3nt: TGTGCCAGTAGTAGCCATGGGGAGGGTGGCCCTGAAGCTTTCTTT
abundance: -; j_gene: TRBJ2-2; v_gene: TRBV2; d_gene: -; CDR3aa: CASSEFRNTGELFF; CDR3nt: TGTGCCAGCAGTGAATTCAGGAACACCGGGGAGCTGTTTTTT
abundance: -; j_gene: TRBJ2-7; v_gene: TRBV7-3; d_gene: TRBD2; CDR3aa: CASSLYGAGVYEQYF; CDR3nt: TGTGCCAGCAGCCTCTACGGAGCGGGGGTCTACGAGCAGTACTTC
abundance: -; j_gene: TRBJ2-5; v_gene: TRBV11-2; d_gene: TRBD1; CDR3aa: CASSPGTGAETQYF; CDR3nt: TGTGCCAGCAGCCCCGGGACAGGGGCCGAGACCCAGTACTTC
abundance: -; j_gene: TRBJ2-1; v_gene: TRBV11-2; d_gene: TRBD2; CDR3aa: CASSGGDYNEQFF; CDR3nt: TGTGCCAGCAGCGGGGGGGACTACAATGAGCAGTTCTTC
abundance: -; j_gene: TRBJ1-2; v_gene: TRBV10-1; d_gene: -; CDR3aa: CASSPGTNYGYTF; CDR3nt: TGCGCCAGCAGTCCCGGGACTAACTATGGCTACACCTTC
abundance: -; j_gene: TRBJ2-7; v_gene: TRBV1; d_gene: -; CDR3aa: CTSSQDRGLHDSSYEQYF; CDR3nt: TGCACCAGCAGCCAAGATAGGGGACTACACGATTCCTCCTACGAGCAGTACTTC
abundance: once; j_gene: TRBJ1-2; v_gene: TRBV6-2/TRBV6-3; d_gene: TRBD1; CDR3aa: CASSWGQGVDGYTF; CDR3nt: TGTGCCAGCAGTTGGGGACAGGGGGTCGATGGCTACACCTTC
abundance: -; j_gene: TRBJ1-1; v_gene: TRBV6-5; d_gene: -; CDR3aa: CASSLTGRDTEAFF; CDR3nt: TGTGCCAGCAGTTTAACAGGACGGGACACTGAAGCTTTCTTT
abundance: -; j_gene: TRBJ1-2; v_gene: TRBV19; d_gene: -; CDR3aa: CASSFRSNYGYTF; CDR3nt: TGTGCCAGTAGTTTCCGGTCTAACTATGGCTACACCTTC
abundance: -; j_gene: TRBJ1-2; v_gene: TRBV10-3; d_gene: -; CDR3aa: CASREGQNYGYTF; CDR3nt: TGTGCCAGTCGGGAGGGTCAGAACTATGGCTACACCTTC
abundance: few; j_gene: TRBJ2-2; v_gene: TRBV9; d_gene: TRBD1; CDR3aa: CASSVFEGAGGELFF; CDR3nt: TGTGCCAGCAGCGTATTTGAGGGGGCGGGCGGGGAGCTGTTTTTT
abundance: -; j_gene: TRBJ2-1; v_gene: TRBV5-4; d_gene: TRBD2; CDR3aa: CASPGLAGEYNEQFF; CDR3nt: TGTGCCAGCCCGGGACTAGCGGGGGAGTACAATGAGCAGTTCTTC
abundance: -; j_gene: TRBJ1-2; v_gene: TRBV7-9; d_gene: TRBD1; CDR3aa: CASNRQGAGYTF; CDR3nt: TGTGCCAGCAATCGACAGGGGGCGGGCTACACCTTC
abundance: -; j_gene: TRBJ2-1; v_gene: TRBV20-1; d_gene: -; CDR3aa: CSVQRYNEQFF; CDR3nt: TGCAGTGTTCAGCGATACAATGAGCAGTTCTTC
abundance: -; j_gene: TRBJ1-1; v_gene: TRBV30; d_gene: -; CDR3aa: CAWITGWDTEAFF; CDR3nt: TGTGCCTGGATTACAGGTTGGGACACTGAAGCTTTCTTT
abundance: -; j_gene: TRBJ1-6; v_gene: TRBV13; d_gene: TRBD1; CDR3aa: CASSHRDSLPLHF; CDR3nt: TGTGCCAGCAGCCACCGGGACAGTCTCCCCCTCCACTTT
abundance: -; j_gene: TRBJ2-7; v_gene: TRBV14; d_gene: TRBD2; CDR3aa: CASSLYLSERGEYEQYF; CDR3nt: TGTGCCAGCAGCCTATACTTATCGGAGCGGGGGGAGTACGAGCAGTACTTC
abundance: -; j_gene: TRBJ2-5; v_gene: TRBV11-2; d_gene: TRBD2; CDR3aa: CASSLEAGGRETQYF; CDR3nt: TGTGCCAGCAGCTTAGAAGCGGGGGGGCGAGAGACCCAGTACTTC
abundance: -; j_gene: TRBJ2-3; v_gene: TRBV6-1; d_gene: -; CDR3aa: CASSERASGTDTQYF; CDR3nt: TGTGCCAGCAGTGAAAGGGCTAGCGGCACAGATACGCAGTATTTT
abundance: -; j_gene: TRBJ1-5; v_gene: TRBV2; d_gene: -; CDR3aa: CASSASPGVLLSNQPQHF; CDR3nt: TGTGCCAGCAGCGCTTCGCCCGGGGTTCTTTTGAGCAATCAGCCCCAGCATTTT
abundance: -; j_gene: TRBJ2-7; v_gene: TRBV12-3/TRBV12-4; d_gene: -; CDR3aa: CASRSRTTYEQYF; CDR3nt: TGTGCCAGCAGATCTCGGACAACCTACGAGCAGTACTTC
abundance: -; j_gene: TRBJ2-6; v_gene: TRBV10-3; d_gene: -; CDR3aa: CAISVAPGANVLTF; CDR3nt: TGTGCCATCAGTGTGGCACCTGGGGCCAACGTCCTGACTTTC
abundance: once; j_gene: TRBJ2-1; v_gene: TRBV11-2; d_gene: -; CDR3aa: CASSLRGSEYNEQFF; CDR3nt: TGTGCCAGCAGCTTAAGGGGTTCTGAATACAATGAGCAGTTCTTC
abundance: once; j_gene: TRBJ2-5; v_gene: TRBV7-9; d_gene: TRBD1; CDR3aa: CASSPRQGGAGETQYF; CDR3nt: TGTGCCAGCAGCCCAAGACAGGGGGGGGCGGGAGAGACCCAGTACTTC
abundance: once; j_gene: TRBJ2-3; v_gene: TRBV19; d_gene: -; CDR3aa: CASSTPLAGTDTQYF; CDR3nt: TGTGCCAGTAGTACACCACTGGCGGGCACAGATACGCAGTATTTT
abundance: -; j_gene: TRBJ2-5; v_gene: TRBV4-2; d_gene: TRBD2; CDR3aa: CASSQWTAAGGQETQYF; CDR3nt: TGTGCCAGCAGCCAATGGACAGCGGCGGGGGGCCAAGAGACCCAGTACTTC
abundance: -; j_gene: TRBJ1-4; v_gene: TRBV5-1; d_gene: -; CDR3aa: CASSLMSGNEKLFF; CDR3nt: TGCGCCAGCAGCTTGATGTCAGGGAATGAAAAACTGTTTTTT
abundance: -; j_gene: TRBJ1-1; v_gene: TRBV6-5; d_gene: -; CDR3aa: CASNQGPEAFF; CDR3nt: TGTGCCAGCAACCAGGGCCCTGAAGCTTTCTTT
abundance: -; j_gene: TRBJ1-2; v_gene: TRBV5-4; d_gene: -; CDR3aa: CASSLVGQGYGYTF; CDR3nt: TGTGCCAGCAGCTTGGTCGGCCAGGGGTATGGCTACACCTTC
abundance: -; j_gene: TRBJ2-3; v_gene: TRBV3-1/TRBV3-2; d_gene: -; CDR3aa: CASSQELYSTDTQYF; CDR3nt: TGTGCCAGCAGCCAAGAATTGTACTCCACAGATACGCAGTATTTT
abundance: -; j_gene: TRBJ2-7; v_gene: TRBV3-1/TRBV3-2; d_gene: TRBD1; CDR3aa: CASSDRDKQYF; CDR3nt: TGTGCCAGCAGCGACAGGGACAAGCAGTACTTC
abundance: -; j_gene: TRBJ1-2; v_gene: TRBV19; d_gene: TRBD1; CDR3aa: CASRSGGGDGYTF; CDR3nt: TGTGCCAGTAGGTCAGGGGGCGGGGACGGCTACACCTTC
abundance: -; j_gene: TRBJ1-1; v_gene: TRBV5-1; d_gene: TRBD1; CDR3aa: CASSYRNRGFDTEAFF; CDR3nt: TGCGCCAGCAGCTACCGGAACAGGGGTTTCGACACTGAAGCTTTCTTT
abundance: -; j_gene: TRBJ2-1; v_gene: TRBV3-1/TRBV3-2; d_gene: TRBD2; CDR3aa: CASRASGGYNEQFF; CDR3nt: TGTGCCAGCAGGGCTAGCGGGGGGTACAATGAGCAGTTCTTC
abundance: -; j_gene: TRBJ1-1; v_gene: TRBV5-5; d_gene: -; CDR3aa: CASSLVHPTEAFF; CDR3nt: TGTGCCAGCAGCTTGGTACACCCCACTGAAGCTTTCTTT
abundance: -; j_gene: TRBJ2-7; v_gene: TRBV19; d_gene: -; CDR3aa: CASSMDRDYEQYF; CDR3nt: TGTGCCAGTAGTATGGACAGAGATTACGAGCAGTACTTC